This TCR beta chain is from a study of T cells in Graves' hyperthyroidism and ophthalmopathy. Using RNA transcripts as the source, TCR beta CDR3 regions were amplified. Primed by the HTBI set, a first-round RT-PCR was run on the TCR CDR3. MiXCR, run by TCRdb on the multiplex PCR reads, gives a single entry per CDR3 protein. The sample lists about 720,000 distinct CDR3 sequences, roughly a sixth occurring once. Participants, patients aged 18 to 65, had newly diagnosed hyperthyroidism with a duration under 2 months. This clonotype occurred many times. The CDR3 has 18 amino acids. Between the trimmed V and J ends, which lost 0 bases and 0 bases, there was a span of 18 bases. Looked up from germline, CDR1 is SGDLS and CDR2 is YYNGEE.

The sequence came from a woman in her forties or fifties with Graves' hyperthyroidism that later progressed to Graves' ophthalmopathy. This chain uses TRBV9 with TRBJ1-1; tentative D call: TRBD1 (5 bases). The source material was blood. DNA of the CDR3: TGTGCCAGCAGCGTAGCTACCGGGACGTATGACCTGAACACTGAAGCTTTCTTT. It is translated as CASSVATGTYDLNTEAFF.